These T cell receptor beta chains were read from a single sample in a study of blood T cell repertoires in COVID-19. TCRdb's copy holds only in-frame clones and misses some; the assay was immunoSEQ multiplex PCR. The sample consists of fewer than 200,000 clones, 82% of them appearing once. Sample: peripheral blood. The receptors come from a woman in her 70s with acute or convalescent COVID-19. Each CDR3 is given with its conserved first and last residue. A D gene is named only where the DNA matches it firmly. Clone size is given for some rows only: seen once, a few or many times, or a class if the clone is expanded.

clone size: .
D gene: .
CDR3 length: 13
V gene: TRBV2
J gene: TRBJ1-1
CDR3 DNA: TGTGCCAGCAGTGTAGACTTGAACACTGAAGCTTTCTTT
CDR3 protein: CASSVDLNTEAFF

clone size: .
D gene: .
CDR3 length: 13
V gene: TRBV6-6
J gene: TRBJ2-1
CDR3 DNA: TGTGCCAGCAGTAATCCCCCCAACAATGAGCAGTTCTTC
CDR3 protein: CASSNPPNNEQFF

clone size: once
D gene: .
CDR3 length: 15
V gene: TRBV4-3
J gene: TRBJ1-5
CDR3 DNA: TGCGCCAGCAGCCAGGAAGGAGGGGGCAATCAGCCCCAGCATTTT
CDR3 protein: CASSQEGGGNQPQHF

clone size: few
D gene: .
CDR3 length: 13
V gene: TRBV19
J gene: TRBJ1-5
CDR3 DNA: TGTGCCAGTAGTCCCGGGGTGGATCAGCCCCAGCATTTT
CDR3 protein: CASSPGVDQPQHF

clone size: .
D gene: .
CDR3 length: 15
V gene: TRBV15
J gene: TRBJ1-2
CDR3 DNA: TGTGCCACCAGCAGAGATCCTGAAAGGGAGGATGGCTACACCTTC
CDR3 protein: CATSRDPEREDGYTF

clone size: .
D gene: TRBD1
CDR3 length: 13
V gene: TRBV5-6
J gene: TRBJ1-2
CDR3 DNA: TGTGCCAGCAGCTCGGGACAGTACGGCGGCTACACCTTC
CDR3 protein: CASSSGQYGGYTF

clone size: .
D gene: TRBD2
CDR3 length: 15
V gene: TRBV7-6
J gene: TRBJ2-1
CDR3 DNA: TGTGCCAGCAGCTTACCTAGCGGGGGGTTCAATGAGCAGTTCTTC
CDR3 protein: CASSLPSGGFNEQFF

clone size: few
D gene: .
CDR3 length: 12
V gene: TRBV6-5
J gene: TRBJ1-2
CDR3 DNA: TGTGCCAGCAGATACGGGCCATATGGCTACACCTTC
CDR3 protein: CASRYGPYGYTF

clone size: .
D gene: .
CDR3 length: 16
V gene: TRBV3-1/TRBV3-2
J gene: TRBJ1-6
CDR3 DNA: TGTGCCAGCAGCCAAGACCACAGCTCCTATAATTCACCCCTCCACTTT
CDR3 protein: CASSQDHSSYNSPLHF

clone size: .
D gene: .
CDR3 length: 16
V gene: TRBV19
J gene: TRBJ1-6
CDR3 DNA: TGTGCCAGTAGTATCCCGGGAGCTATAGGCGATTCACCCCTCCACTTT
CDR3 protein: CASSIPGAIGDSPLHF

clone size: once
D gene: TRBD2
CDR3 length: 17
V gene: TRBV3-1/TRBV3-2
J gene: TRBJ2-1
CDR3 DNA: TGTGCCAGCGCTTTAAAGAGAACTAGCGGGAGCTACAATGAGCAGTTCTTC
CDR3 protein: CASALKRTSGSYNEQFF

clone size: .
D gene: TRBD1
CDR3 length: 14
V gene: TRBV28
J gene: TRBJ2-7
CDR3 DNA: TGTGCCAGCAGGGAGGCGGGACAGGCCCTTGCGCAGTACTTC
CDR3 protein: CASREAGQALAQYF

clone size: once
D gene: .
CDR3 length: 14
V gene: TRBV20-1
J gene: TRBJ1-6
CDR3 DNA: TGCAGTGCTAGTCAGGGGACAACCGGCTCACCCCTCCACTTT
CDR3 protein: CSASQGTTGSPLHF

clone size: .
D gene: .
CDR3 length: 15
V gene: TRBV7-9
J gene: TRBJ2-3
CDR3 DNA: TGTGCCAGCCGAGGCCCTTTCCGTGTCGGAGATACGCAGTATTTT
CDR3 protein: CASRGPFRVGDTQYF

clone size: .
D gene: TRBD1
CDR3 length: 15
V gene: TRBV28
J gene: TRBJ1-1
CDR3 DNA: TGTGCCAGCAGTTTCACTGACAGGGTGGGAGGTGAAGCTTTCTTT
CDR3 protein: CASSFTDRVGGEAFF

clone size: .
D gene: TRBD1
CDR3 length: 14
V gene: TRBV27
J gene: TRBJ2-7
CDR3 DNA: TGTGCCAGCAGTCGCGTCCAGGGGGCGAAGGAGCAGTACTTC
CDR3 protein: CASSRVQGAKEQYF

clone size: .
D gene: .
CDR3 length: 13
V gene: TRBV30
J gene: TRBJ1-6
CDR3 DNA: TGTGCCTGGGGACAGATTTATAATTCACCCCTCCACTTT
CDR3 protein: CAWGQIYNSPLHF

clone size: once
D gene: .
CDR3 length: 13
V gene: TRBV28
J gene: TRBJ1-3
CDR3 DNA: TGTGCCAGCATCGGCGGGGTGGGAAACACCATATATTTT
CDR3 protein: CASIGGVGNTIYF

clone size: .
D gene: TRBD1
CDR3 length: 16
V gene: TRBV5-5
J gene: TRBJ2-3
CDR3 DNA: TGTGCCAGCAGCTTGGGGCCCAGGGGGAGCACAGATACGCAGTATTTT
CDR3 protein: CASSLGPRGSTDTQYF

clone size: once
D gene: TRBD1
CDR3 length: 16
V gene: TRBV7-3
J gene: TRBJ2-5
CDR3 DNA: TGTGCCAGCAGCCCCGGGACAGGGGGCGTCCAAGAGACCCAGTACTTC
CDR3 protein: CASSPGTGGVQETQYF

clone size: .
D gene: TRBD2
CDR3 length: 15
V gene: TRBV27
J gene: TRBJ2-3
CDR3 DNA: TGTGCCAGCAGTTTACGCGGGGGGAGCACAGATACGCAGTATTTT
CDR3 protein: CASSLRGGSTDTQYF

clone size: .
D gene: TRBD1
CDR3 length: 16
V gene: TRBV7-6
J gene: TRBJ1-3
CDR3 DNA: TGTGCCAGCAGCTCCAACAGGGGGCTATCTGGAAACACCATATATTTT
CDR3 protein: CASSSNRGLSGNTIYF

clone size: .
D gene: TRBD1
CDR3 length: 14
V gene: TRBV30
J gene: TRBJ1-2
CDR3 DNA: TGTGCCGAGACCGGGACAGGGTTCAACTATGGCTACACCTTC
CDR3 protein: CAETGTGFNYGYTF

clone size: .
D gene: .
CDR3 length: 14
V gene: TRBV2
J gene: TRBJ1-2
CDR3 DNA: TGTGCCAGCAGTGAGAGGACGGGAGGCTATGGCTACACCTTC
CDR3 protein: CASSERTGGYGYTF

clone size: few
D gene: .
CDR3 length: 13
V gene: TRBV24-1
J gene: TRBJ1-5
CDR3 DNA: TGTGCCACCAGTTCCGGGGGATGGCAGCCCCAGCATTTT
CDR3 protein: CATSSGGWQPQHF

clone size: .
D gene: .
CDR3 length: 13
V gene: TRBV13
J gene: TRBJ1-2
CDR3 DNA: TGTGCCAGCAGCTTAGGACAGGGTGATGGCTACACCTTC
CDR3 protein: CASSLGQGDGYTF

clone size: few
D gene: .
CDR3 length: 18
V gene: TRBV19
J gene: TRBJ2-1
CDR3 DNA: TGTGCCAGTAGTCACAGTAAAACGGCTAGCGCCGTCTACAATGAGCAGTTCTTC
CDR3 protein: CASSHSKTASAVYNEQFF

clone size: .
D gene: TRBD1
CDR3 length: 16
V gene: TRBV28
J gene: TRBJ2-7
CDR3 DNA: TGTGCCAGCAGTCCGCCGGACAGGGGGCCTTCCTACGAGCAGTACTTC
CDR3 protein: CASSPPDRGPSYEQYF

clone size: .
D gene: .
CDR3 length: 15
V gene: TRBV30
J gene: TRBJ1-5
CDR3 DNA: TGTGCCTGGAGGGTTGGGGGCGCTAGGGGACAGCCCCAGCATTTT
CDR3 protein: CAWRVGGARGQPQHF

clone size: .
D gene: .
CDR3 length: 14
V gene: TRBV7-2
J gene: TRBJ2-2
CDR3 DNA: TGTGCCAGCAGGTCCTACAGGGATACCGGGGAGCTGTTTTTT
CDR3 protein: CASRSYRDTGELFF

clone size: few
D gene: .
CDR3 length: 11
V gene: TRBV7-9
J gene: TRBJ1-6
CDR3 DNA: TGTGCCAGCAGCCTAGGGGAGCCCCTCCACTTT
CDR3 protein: CASSLGEPLHF

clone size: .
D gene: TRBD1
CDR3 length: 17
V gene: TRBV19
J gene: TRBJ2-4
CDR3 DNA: TGTGCCAGTGATACAACAGGGGGAAGCTCCGCCAAAAACATTCAGTACTTC
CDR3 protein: CASDTTGGSSAKNIQYF

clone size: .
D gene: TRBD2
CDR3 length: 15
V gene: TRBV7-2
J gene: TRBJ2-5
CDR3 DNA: TGTGCCAGCAGCCTCCTGGGACTAGCTAAAGAGACCCAGTACTTC
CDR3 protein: CASSLLGLAKETQYF

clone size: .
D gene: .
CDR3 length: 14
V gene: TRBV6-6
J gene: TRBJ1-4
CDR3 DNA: TGTGCCAGCAGTTACGTAAAGTGGGCTGAAAAACTGTTTTTT
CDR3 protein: CASSYVKWAEKLFF

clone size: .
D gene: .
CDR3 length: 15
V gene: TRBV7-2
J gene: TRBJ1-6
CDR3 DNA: TGTGCCAGCAGCTTAGCCGGCTCCTATAATTCACCCCTCCACTTT
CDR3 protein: CASSLAGSYNSPLHF

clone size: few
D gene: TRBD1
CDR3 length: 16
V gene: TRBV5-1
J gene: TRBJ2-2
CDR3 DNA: TGCGCCAGCAGCTTGGGACAGGGGGTGGACACCGGGGAGCTGTTTTTT
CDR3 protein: CASSLGQGVDTGELFF

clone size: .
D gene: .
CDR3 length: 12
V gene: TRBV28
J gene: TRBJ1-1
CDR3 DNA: TGTGCCAGCAGGACACCGAACACTGAAGCTTTCTTT
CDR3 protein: CASRTPNTEAFF

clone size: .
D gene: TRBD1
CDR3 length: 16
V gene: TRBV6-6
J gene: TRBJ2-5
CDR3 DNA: TGTGCCAGCAGTTACCGGGGACAGGGGGCGCGTGAGACCCAGTACTTC
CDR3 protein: CASSYRGQGARETQYF

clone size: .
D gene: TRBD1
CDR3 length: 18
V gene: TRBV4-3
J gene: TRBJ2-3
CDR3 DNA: TGCGCCAGCAGCCAAGATCCCCCGGGACAGGTACACACAGATACGCAGTATTTT
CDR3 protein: CASSQDPPGQVHTDTQYF

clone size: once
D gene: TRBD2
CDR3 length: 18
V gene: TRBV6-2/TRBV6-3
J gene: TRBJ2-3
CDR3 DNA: TGTGCCAGCAGCTTAGGACTAGCGGAGGGGCCAACCGGGGATACGCAGTATTTT
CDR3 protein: CASSLGLAEGPTGDTQYF

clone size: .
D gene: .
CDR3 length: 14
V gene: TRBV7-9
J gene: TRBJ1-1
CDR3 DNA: TGTGCCAGCAGCTTAGTGGCAGGGAACACTGAAGCTTTCTTT
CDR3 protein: CASSLVAGNTEAFF

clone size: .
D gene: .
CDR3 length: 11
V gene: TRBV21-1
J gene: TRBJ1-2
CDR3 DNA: TGTGCCAGCAGCAAAGAGGGGACAGGGGCCTTC
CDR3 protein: CASSKEGTGAF

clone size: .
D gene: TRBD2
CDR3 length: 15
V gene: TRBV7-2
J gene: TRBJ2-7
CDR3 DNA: TGTGCCAGCAGCTCCTTAGCGGGAGGGCCGTACGAGCAGTACTTC
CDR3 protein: CASSSLAGGPYEQYF

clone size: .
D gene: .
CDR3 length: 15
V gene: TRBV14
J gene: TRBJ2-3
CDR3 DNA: TGTGCCAGCAGCCAAGATCTACAGGCGGGATATACGCAGTATTTT
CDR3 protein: CASSQDLQAGYTQYF

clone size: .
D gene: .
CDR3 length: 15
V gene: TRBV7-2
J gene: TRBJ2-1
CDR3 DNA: TGTGCCAGCAGCTCTACAAGGAGCTCCTACAATGAGCAGTTCTTC
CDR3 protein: CASSSTRSSYNEQFF